This TCR beta chain originates from a study of radiotherapy plus CTLA-4 blockade in lung cancer. In the study overall: Objective response rate was around 20%; disease control rate, approximately 30%.

V dropped 0 bases and J dropped 8 bases, with 14 bases sitting between them. The germline V gene has CDR1 LGHNA and CDR2 YSLEER. This CDR3 spans 15 amino acids. Regarding this clone: What it recognizes is unknown.

Ipilimumab-mediated CTLA-4 blockade plus focal radiation was given to patients having chemo-refractory metastatic non-small-cell lung cancer. Findings of the study overall: Radiotherapy with ipilimumab was followed by blood expansion of tumor-derived clones. Reportedly, early blood T cell clone dynamics best predicted response, with interferon-beta.

Repertoires were generated with immunoSEQ multiplex PCR, while TCRdb's copy carries only in-frame clones and drops some. The sample consists of about 87,000 clones, around 87% of them appearing once. V and J are TRBV4-3 and TRBJ2-1; tentative D call: TRBD2 (5 bases). This receptor was obtained from a human donor with non-small cell lung cancer that progressed on radiotherapy plus ipilimumab. Source: peripheral blood, taken from a patient treated with radiotherapy plus ipilimumab. The CDR3 sequence is CASSQESASWDEQFF. Written as DNA, the CDR3 is TGCGCCAGCAGCCAAGAATCGGCTAGCTGGGATGAGCAGTTCTTC.